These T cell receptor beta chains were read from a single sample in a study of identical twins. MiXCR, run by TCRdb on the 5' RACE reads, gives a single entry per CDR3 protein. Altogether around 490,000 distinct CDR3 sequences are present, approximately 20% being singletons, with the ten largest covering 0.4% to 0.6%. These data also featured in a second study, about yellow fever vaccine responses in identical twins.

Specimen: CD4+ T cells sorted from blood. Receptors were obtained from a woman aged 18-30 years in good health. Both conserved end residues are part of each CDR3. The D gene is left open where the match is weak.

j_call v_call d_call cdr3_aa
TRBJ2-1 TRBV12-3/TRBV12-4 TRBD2 CASSLILAGENEQFF
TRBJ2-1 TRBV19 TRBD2 CASSRGGGLAGYNEQFF
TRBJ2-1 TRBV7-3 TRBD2 CASSSLAGGLNEQFF
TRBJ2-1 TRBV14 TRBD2 CASSPPLGGGPHKSSYNEQFF
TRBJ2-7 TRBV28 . CASSLSAKAYEQYF
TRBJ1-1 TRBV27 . CASSMSQGLANTEAFF
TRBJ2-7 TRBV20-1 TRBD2 CSARVPGTSGYEQYF
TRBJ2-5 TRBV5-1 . CASSGRHFQETQYF
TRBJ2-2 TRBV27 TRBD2 CASTRFLGRGGSNTGELFF
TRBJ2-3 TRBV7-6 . CASSLAGPPAVDTQYF
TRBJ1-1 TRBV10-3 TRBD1 CAISATGVPTEAFF
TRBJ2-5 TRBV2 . CASSEDIPGTQYF
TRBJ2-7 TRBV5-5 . CASSLRLNSYEQYF
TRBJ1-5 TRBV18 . CASSKFRGTDQPQHF
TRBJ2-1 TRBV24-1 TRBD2 CATSETPRAGEGNEQFF
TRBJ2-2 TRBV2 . CASIRAENTGELFF
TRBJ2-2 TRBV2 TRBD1 CASSRTGETGELFF
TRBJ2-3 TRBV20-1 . CSASLAGFSGTDTQYF
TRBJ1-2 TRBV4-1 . CASSQVGQIYGYTF
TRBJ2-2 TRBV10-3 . CAIREDPTGELFF
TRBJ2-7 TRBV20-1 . CSARDGGTTYEQYF
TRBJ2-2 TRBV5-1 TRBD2 CASSLPLADTGELFF